This TCR beta chain originates from a study of control samples from healthy donors and cancer patients. Trimming cost V 7 bases and J 10 bases; bases outside gene matches: 7. Germline V gene data show CDR1 as SQVTM and CDR2 as ANQGSEA. This CDR3 has 12 amino acids. Produced via immunoSEQ multiplex PCR; TCRdb's table is partial and in-frame only. The table has roughly 130,000 clones, nearly 90% seen once; the top ten hold about 3.4%. J is TRBJ1-6 and V is TRBV29-1, with 7 bases fitting TRBD1. Sequencing used blood. This clonotype was obtained from a man aged 50 or older in good health. The CDR3 DNA reads as TGCAGCGCAAGACAGGGTCGCTCACCCCTCCACTTT. Its protein is CSARQGRSPLHF. Full variable domain (missing parts from reference TRBV29-1 and TRBJ1-6): SAVISQKPSRDICQRGTSLTIQCQVDSQVTMMFWYRQQPGQSLTLIATANQGSEATYESGFVIDKFPISRPNLTFSTLTVSNMSPEDSSIYLCSARQGRSPLHFGNGTRLTVT.